These 15 T cell receptor beta chains originate from one sample sequenced in a study of shared clonotypes between healthy human individuals. The protocol was immunoSEQ multiplex PCR, while the TCRdb copy is restricted to in-frame clones and leaves out a portion. The profile shows 2 million to 2.5 million clones, just over 90% of them singletons. The source material was naive CD4+ T cells from PBMCs. Subset here: CD45RA+ positively selected. Receptor source: a man younger than 35 in good health. Some clones in this sample may be carry-over from other donors' samples.

This clone was recorded only once. J is TRBJ2-5 and V is TRBV7-9, with TRBD1 identical over 9 bases. The J call may be in error: the DNA end matches TRBJ2-7 better. CDR1 is SEHNR and CDR2 is FQNEAQ in the germline V gene (reference sequence). CDR3 length equals 18 residues. The CDR3 DNA reads as TGTGCCAGCAGCTTAGTCATAATTGGGGACAGGGTTTCCTACGAGCAGTACTTC. Amino acids: CASSLVIIGDRVSYEQYF.

The V gene is TRBV7-9, the J gene TRBJ2-1, with TRBD2 identical over 12 bases. The CDR3 loop spans 17 amino acids. V lost 6 bases, J lost 6 bases, and 12 bases stayed unmatched. Germline V gene data show CDR1 as SEHNR and CDR2 as FQNEAQ (reference sequence). The CDR3 is CASSLRQLAGGGNEQFF. The CDR3, as DNA: TGTGCCAGCAGTCTCCGCCAACTAGCGGGAGGTGGCAATGAGCAGTTCTTC.

This clone has a single count. The rearrangement links TRBV6-5 to TRBJ2-7; no clear D gene. This CDR3 spans 15 amino acids. Germline V gene sequence: CDR1 MNHEY, CDR2 SVGAGI. Trimming stripped 0 bases from V and 6 bases from J, with 15 bases between. This CDR3 reads CASSYSYTDSREQYF. In nucleotides, the CDR3 is TGTGCCAGCAGTTACTCCTACACCGATTCCCGCGAGCAGTACTTC.

The chain carries TRBV6-5 and TRBJ2-4; TRBD1 aligns across 9 bases. Germline lookup yields CDR1 MNHEY and CDR2 SVGAGI. The CDR3 runs to 15 residues. With V trimmed by 3 bases and J by 1 base, 1 base remained unmatched. CDR3 amino acids: CASSYGQGAKNIQYF. CDR3 DNA: TGTGCCAGCAGTTATGGACAGGGGGCCAAAAACATTCAGTACTTC.

This sequence joins TRBV15 and TRBJ2-1; maybe TRBD2 (5 bases). V was cut by 0 bases and J by 15 bases, with 15 bases left in between. The V gene's germline CDR1 is LNHNV and CDR2 YYDKDF (reference sequence). The CDR3 has 13 amino acids. CDR3 coding DNA: TGTGCCACCAGCAGAGATTTTGAGGGAGCCGGGTTCTTC. Translated: CATSRDFEGAGFF.

In regard to this clone: The sample has other DNA sequences that encode this CDR3 too. Here the CDR3 DNA reads TGTGCCAGCTCACCACCGACAGGGTCCTACGAGCAGTACTTC. Translating it yields CASSPPTGSYEQYF. V gene TRBV18 combines with J gene TRBJ2-7, with 7 bases identical to TRBD1. Trimming took 0 bases from V and 1 from J; bases not matched to a gene: 0. The CDR3 loop spans 14 amino acids. Germline V lookup: CDR1 KGHSH, CDR2 LQKENI.

Worth noting for this clone: The sample has other DNA sequences that encode this CDR3 too. This sequence joins TRBV5-1 and TRBJ2-4, with D unresolved. The V gene lost 2 bases and the J gene lost 0 bases, with 9 bases spanning the gap. The CDR3 consists of 15 residues. Germline CDR1 and CDR2: SGHRS and YFSETQ. Here the CDR3 reads CASSLGGIAKNIQYF. The CDR3 DNA reads TGCGCCAGCAGCTTAGGTGGAATAGCCAAAAACATTCAGTACTTC.

This clone appeared once. This rearrangement joins TRBV28 to TRBJ1-2; D is uncertain. Trimming pared 5 bases from V and 8 bases from J, leaving 18 bases between. Per germline, CDR1 MDHEN and CDR2 SYDVKM. CDR3 length equals 14 residues. CDR3: CASSTTARGPGYTF. The CDR3 DNA is TGTGCCAGCAGTACAACTGCCCGGGGTCCCGGCTACACCTTC.

This clone was observed a single time. The V gene is TRBV28, the J gene TRBJ1-2, with D hard to call. The germline V gene encodes CDR1 MDHEN and CDR2 SYDVKM. V lost 7 bases and J 4 bases, leaving 16 bases between the germline ends. The CDR3 has 14 amino acids. The CDR3 bases are TGTGCCAGCACTCCGCTGAGGACCGGCTATGGCTACACCTTC. Its protein product is CASTPLRTGYGYTF.

The genes are TRBV27 and TRBJ2-6; weak D call: TRBD1 (6 bases). Germline V gene sequence: CDR1 MNHEY, CDR2 SMNVEV (reference sequence). Trimming removed 3 bases at V and 2 bases at J, with 14 bases between. This CDR3 has 17 amino acids. CDR3 region: CASSFRGYSPGANVLTF. The DNA of the CDR3 is TGTGCCAGCAGTTTTAGGGGGTATTCCCCTGGGGCCAACGTCCTGACTTTC.

CDR3 sequence reads: CASNRGLNTEAFF. CDR3 nucleotide sequence: TGTGCCTCTAACAGGGGGCTGAACACTGAAGCTTTCTTT. V usage is TRBV30 and J usage is TRBJ1-1; 9 positions agree with TRBD1. Germline trimming cut 7 bases from V and 0 bases from J; bases unmatched to any gene: 3. This CDR3 has 13 residues. Germline V gene lookup returns CDR1 GTSNPN and CDR2 SVGIG (reference sequence). Full variable domain (rest looked up from reference TRBV30 and TRBJ1-1): SQTIHQWPATLVQPVGSPLSLECTVEGTSNPNLYWYRQAAGRGLQLLFYSVGIGQISSEVPQNLSASRPQDRQFILSSKKLLLSDSGFYLCASNRGLNTEAFFGQGTRLTVV.

The chain links TRBV5-6 to TRBJ1-2; possibly TRBD1 for D (5 bases). The V end was cut by 2 bases, the J end by 4 bases, with 18 bases between. Germline CDR1 is SGHDT and CDR2 is YYEEEE. The CDR3 has 16 amino acids. CDR3 DNA: TGTGCCAGCAGCTTCTTTGAGCAGGGAGCTAGCTATGGCTACACCTTC. Translated, it gives CASSFFEQGASYGYTF.

V gene TRBV10-3 combines with J gene TRBJ1-1; TRBD1 agrees at 8 bases. Germline values: CDR1 ENHRY, CDR2 SYGVKD. The CDR3 spans 12 residues. V lost 6 bases to trimming and J lost 5 bases; unmatched junction nucleotides: 2. The CDR3 protein is CAISQGATEAFF. CDR3 sequence (DNA): TGTGCCATCAGCCAGGGGGCGACTGAAGCTTTCTTT.

This clone has only one observation. The chain links TRBV5-4 to TRBJ2-7; TRBD1 matches 8 bases. The ends lost 0 bases at V and 7 bases at J; junction bases unmatched: 9. The CDR3 contains 15 residues. Germline CDR1 SGHNT, CDR2 YYREEE (reference sequence). CDR3 sequence reads: CASSLGGQGRGEQYF. CDR3 bases: TGTGCCAGCAGCTTGGGAGGACAGGGTCGTGGGGAGCAGTACTTC.

Turning to this clone: Other nucleotide sequences from this sample produce the same CDR3. The genes are TRBV5-1 and TRBJ2-5, with 9 positions matching TRBD2. CDR1 is SGHRS and CDR2 is YFSETQ in the germline V gene. The CDR3 spans 14 residues. Unmatched junction bases numbered 0, after V lost 2 bases and J lost 1 base. CDR3 DNA sequence: TGCGCCAGCAGCTTAGCGGGAGGCCAAGAGACCCAGTACTTC. Translating it yields CASSLAGGQETQYF.